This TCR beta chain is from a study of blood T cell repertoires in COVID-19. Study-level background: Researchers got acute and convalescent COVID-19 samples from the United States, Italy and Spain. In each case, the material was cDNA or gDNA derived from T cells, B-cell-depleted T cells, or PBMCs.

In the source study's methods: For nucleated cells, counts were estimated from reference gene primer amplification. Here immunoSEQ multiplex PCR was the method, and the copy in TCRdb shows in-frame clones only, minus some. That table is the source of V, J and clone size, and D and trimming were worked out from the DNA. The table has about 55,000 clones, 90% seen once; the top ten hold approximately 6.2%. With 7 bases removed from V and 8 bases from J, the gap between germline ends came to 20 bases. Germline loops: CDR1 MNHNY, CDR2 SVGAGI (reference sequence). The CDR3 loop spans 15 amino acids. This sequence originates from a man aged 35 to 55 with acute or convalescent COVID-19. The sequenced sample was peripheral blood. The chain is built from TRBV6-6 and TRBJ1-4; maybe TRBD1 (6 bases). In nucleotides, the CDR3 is TGTGCCAGCACCACAATAAGGCGGGGGGCGGAAAAACTGTTTTTT. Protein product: CASTTIRRGAEKLFF.